Below, 24 T cell receptor beta chains from the same sample are listed, as sequenced in a study of shared clonotypes between healthy human individuals. Libraries were prepared by immunoSEQ multiplex PCR; TCRdb keeps only in-frame clonotypes and omits some of them. This table has about 1.5 million clones, over 95% appearing once. Sequencing was done on a sample of naive CD4+ T cells sorted from blood. Sample subset: CD45RA+ positively selected. The receptors here all came from a man aged 25 to 40 in good health.

This chain uses TRBV27 with TRBJ2-7, with D uncertain. Deletions cut 4 bases from V and 3 bases from J, with 7 bases between. Germline V lookup: CDR1 MNHEY, CDR2 SMNVEV (reference sequence). The CDR3 sequence is 12 residues long. The CDR3 is CASSSRHYEQYF. In nucleotides, the CDR3 is TGTGCCAGCAGTTCCCGACACTACGAGCAGTACTTC.

The genes are TRBV5-1 and TRBJ2-3, with TRBD2 as a possible D gene (5 bases). The CDR3 contains 14 residues. The ends were cut back, 4 bases at V and 4 bases at J, with 13 bases in the middle. Germline V gene data show CDR1 as SGHRS and CDR2 as YFSETQ. In DNA form, the CDR3 reads TGCGCCAGCAGCGAGACTATAGGTTCAGATACGCAGTATTTT. Translated: CASSETIGSDTQYF. The whole variable domain, remainder taken from reference TRBV5-1 and TRBJ2-3, is KAGVTQTPRYLIKTRGQQVTLSCSPISGHRSVSWYQQTPGQGLQFLFEYFSETQRNKGNFPGRFSGRQFSNSRSEMNVSTLELGDSALYLCASSETIGSDTQYFGPGTRLTVL.

The rearrangement joins TRBV19 to TRBJ2-5; D may be TRBD2 (5 bases). Germline CDR1 LNHDA, CDR2 SQIVND (reference sequence). Trimming shortened V by 5 bases and J by 4 bases, and 14 bases separated the two germline ends. The length of the CDR3 is 14 residues. CDR3 region: CASSLSGTIETQYF. The CDR3 DNA is TGTGCCAGTAGTCTCAGCGGAACGATAGAGACCCAGTACTTC.

V is TRBV19 and J is TRBJ1-1, with D unresolved. The germline V gene encodes CDR1 LNHDA and CDR2 SQIVND (reference sequence). This CDR3 contains 13 residues. V lost 2 bases and J 5 bases, leaving 9 bases between the germline ends. CDR3 loop: CASSIIQETEAFF. CDR3 DNA sequence: TGTGCCAGTAGTATAATCCAGGAAACTGAAGCTTTCTTT.

This chain's CDR3 is CASSQDLGNQETQYF. DNA of the CDR3: TGCGCCAGCAGCCAGGATTTGGGGAACCAAGAGACCCAGTACTTC. V gene TRBV4-1 combines with J gene TRBJ2-5; D gene unclear. V lost 3 bases to trimming and J lost 0 bases, with 11 bases between them. CDR3 length: 15 amino acids. Germline assignment: CDR1 MGHRA and CDR2 YSYEKL.

This chain uses TRBV7-3 with TRBJ2-5; D is possibly TRBD1 (5 bases). CDR1 and CDR2 (germline): SGHTA, FQGTGA. V shed 5 bases and J shed 2 bases, with 21 bases lying between them. This CDR3 is 17 amino acids long. The CDR3, as DNA: TGTGCCAGCAGCCCCATGGGGCGCTGGGCTGGACAAGAGACCCAGTACTTC. Encoded protein: CASSPMGRWAGQETQYF.

This chain connects TRBV6-5 to TRBJ1-2; D is ambiguous. V lost 2 bases, J lost 4 bases, and 11 bases lay in between. The CDR3 runs to 14 residues. CDR1 is MNHEY, CDR2 SVGAGI, per germline. The CDR3 protein is CASSYADRFYGYTF. The CDR3 region has the DNA TGTGCCAGCAGTTACGCGGACCGATTCTATGGCTACACCTTC.

This clone has only one observation. The chain couples TRBV7-2 to TRBJ1-2, with a tentative D call TRBD1 (5 bases). From germline, CDR1 is SGHTA and CDR2 FQGNSA. The CDR3 is 13 residues long. Trimming removed 6 bases from V and 4 bases from J, with 12 bases in between. The CDR3 here is CASSPDRSYGYTF. The CDR3 nucleotides are TGTGCCAGCAGTCCCGACAGAAGCTATGGCTACACCTTC. The full variable domain, completed using reference TRBV7-2 and TRBJ1-2, is GAGVSQSPSNKVTEKGKDVELRCDPISGHTALYWYRQSLGQGLEFLIYFQGNSAPDKSGLPSDRFSAERTGGSVSTLTIQRTQQEDSAVYLCASSPDRSYGYTFGSGTRLTVV.

The chain employs TRBV2 and TRBJ2-2, with 14 positions matching TRBD2. Germline lookup yields CDR1 SNHLY and CDR2 FYNNEI. V was pared by 7 bases and J by 7 bases, with 5 bases of the junction left unmatched. CDR3 length: 15 amino acids. CDR3 in amino acids: CASNGLAGGVGELFF. For the CDR3, the DNA is TGTGCCAGCAATGGACTAGCGGGAGGAGTCGGGGAGCTGTTTTTT.

This rearrangement joins TRBV5-8 to TRBJ2-7, with 10 nucleotides matching TRBD1. This CDR3 has 14 residues. V shed 4 bases and J 9 bases; nucleotides not matched to a gene: 10. Germline assignment: CDR1 SGHTS and CDR2 YDEGEE. CDR3 loop: CASSTGQGIRGQYF. Here the CDR3 DNA reads TGTGCCAGCAGCACGGGACAGGGGATTAGGGGGCAGTACTTC.

The V gene is TRBV4-3, the J gene TRBJ2-5; TRBD2 might be the D (6 bases). The CDR3 consists of 15 residues. Germline lookup yields CDR1 LGHNA and CDR2 YSLEER. V gave up 0 bases and J gave up 4 bases, with 12 bases separating them. CDR3 protein: CASSQDWASVETQYF. The CDR3 DNA reads TGCGCCAGCAGCCAAGATTGGGCTAGCGTAGAGACCCAGTACTTC.

This sequence joins TRBV19 and TRBJ2-2; a possible D gene is TRBD1 (6 bases). V gave up 6 bases and J gave up 4 bases, with 12 bases separating them. The CDR3 spans 14 residues. Germline CDR1 reads LNHDA; CDR2 reads SQIVND (reference sequence). Written as DNA, the CDR3 is TGTGCCAGTAGAACAGGGATCAGCACCGGGGAGCTGTTTTTT. Its protein product is CASRTGISTGELFF.

Regarding this clone: Within the sample, other DNA sequences also encode this same CDR3. The chain carries TRBV5-4 and TRBJ2-1; D is uncertain. CDR3 length: 13 residues. Trimming stripped 0 bases from V and 5 bases from J, with 6 bases between. CDR1 is SGHNT and CDR2 is YYREEE in the germline V gene (reference sequence). CDR3 residues: CASSLDRHNEQFF. Written as DNA, the CDR3 is TGTGCCAGCAGCTTGGACAGACACAATGAGCAGTTCTTC.

The J gene is TRBJ2-2, the V gene TRBV4-3, with 8 bases that match TRBD2. The ends lost 1 base at V and 5 bases at J; junction bases unmatched: 12. Germline CDR1 is LGHNA and CDR2 is YSLEER. The CDR3 runs 18 residues. CDR3 region: CASSQVPAGAGLTGELFF. The CDR3, as DNA: TGCGCCAGCAGCCAAGTTCCAGCGGGAGCTGGTTTGACCGGGGAGCTGTTTTTT.

The CDR3 DNA is TGCGCCAGCAGCTTGGCCAGACAGGGAGGGGGACAGGGATACGAGCAGTACTTC. This translates into CASSLARQGGGQGYEQYF. The V gene is TRBV5-1, the J gene TRBJ2-7, with 9 bases fitting TRBD1. Trimming removed 0 bases from V and 4 bases from J; junction bases left unmatched: 14. Germline V lookup: CDR1 SGHRS, CDR2 YFSETQ. The CDR3 is 18 amino acids.

This chain joins TRBV7-6 and TRBJ2-1, with 11 bases identical to TRBD1. J lost 6 bases, V lost 1 base, and 5 bases had no gene match. CDR3 length: 16 amino acids. CDR1 is SGHVS and CDR2 is FNYEAQ in the germline V gene. CDR3 amino acids: CASSLVGTGGVNEQFF. In nucleotides, the CDR3 is TGTGCCAGCAGCTTAGTCGGGACAGGGGGGGTCAATGAGCAGTTCTTC.

This clone appeared once. The CDR3 DNA is TGTGCCAGCAGCTTAGTAGCAGCTGCGGCGCAGTTCTTC. Protein product: CASSLVAAAAQFF. The rearrangement links TRBV11-2 to TRBJ2-1; D ambiguous. The CDR3 is 13 amino acids. Germline V gene data show CDR1 as SGHAT and CDR2 as FQNNGV. The V and J ends lost 1 base and 12 bases respectively, with 13 bases between them. Drawing the rest from reference TRBV11-2 and TRBJ2-1, the complete variable domain is EAGVAQSPRYKIIEKRQSVAFWCNPISGHATLYWYQQILGQGPKLLIQFQNNGVVDDSQLPKDRFSAERLKGVDSTLKIQPAKLEDSAVYLCASSLVAAAAQFFGPGTRLTVL.

The chain combines TRBV6-4 with TRBJ2-4; tentative D call: TRBD1 (5 bases). Germline CDR1 and CDR2: MRHNA and SNTAGT. Trimming took 3 bases from V and 9 from J, leaving 12 bases between them. This CDR3 is built from 13 residues. As DNA, the CDR3 is TGTGCCAGCAGTGAAGGGGTGGGCGCCATTCAGTACTTC. Its protein is CASSEGVGAIQYF.

This CDR3 is CASSVLNEQFF. The CDR3, as DNA: TGTGCCAGCAGTGTCTTAAATGAGCAGTTCTTC. V and J are TRBV28 and TRBJ2-1, with D unclear. This CDR3 is built from 11 residues. V was trimmed by 5 bases and J by 7 bases, leaving 6 bases between them. The germline gives CDR1 MDHEN, CDR2 SYDVKM.

The genes are TRBV9 and TRBJ2-5; D is perhaps TRBD1 or TRBD2 (5 bases each). The ends were cut back, 4 bases at V and 1 base at J, with 17 bases in the middle. Germline V gene sequence: CDR1 SGDLS, CDR2 YYNGEE. The CDR3 spans 16 residues. CDR3 residues: CASSRGGDRFQETQYF. The CDR3 bases are TGTGCCAGCAGCCGCGGAGGTGACAGATTCCAAGAGACCCAGTACTTC.

The rearrangement links TRBV28 to TRBJ1-1; 7 positions match TRBD1. The CDR3 covers 15 residues. Germline values: CDR1 MDHEN, CDR2 SYDVKM. V dropped 5 bases and J dropped 4; count of bases not matched to a gene: 10. The CDR3 region has the DNA TGTGCCAGCAGTGGACCACAGGGGATTGGCACTGAAGCTTTCTTT. Protein sequence: CASSGPQGIGTEAFF.

The V gene is TRBV6-1, the J gene TRBJ1-2; TRBD1 matches 10 bases. CDR1 and CDR2 from the germline V gene are MNHNS and SASEGT. After removal of 1 base from V and 2 bases from J, the junction contained 7 bases not matched to a gene. There are 17 residues in the CDR3. The chain's CDR3 is CASSEGGQGWSNYGYTF. The DNA for the CDR3 is TGTGCCAGCAGTGAAGGGGGACAGGGGTGGAGCAACTATGGCTACACCTTC.

This chain uses TRBV5-1 with TRBJ2-7, with 10 bases aligning to TRBD2. V was clipped by 0 bases and J by 1 base; unmatched bases: 7. CDR1 and CDR2 from the germline V gene are SGHRS and YFSETQ. The CDR3 sequence is 17 residues long. The CDR3: CASSLGSSGSFSYEQYF. The CDR3 nucleotides are TGCGCCAGCAGCTTGGGCTCTAGCGGGAGTTTTTCCTACGAGCAGTACTTC.

V and J are TRBV27 and TRBJ2-5; possibly TRBD2 for D (5 bases). In germline, CDR1 is MNHEY, CDR2 SMNVEV (reference sequence). With 6 bases removed from V and 5 bases from J, the gap between germline ends came to 28 bases. The CDR3 is 18 residues long. CDR3 sequence reads: CASRATLPIERDKETQYF. The DNA for the CDR3 is TGTGCCAGCAGAGCTACCCTACCTATCGAGAGGGATAAGGAGACCCAGTACTTC.